The clone carrying this T cell receptor (beta chain) has only a few counts. Its antigen is still unknown. A sample-barcoded 5' primer and a J-beta primer mix were used in a second PCR of roughly 7 to 11 cycles. TCRdb reanalysed the 5' RACE reads using MiXCR and keeps one entry per CDR3 protein. The sample holds some 790,000 distinct CDR3 sequences; 29% are singletons and the top ten take roughly 17%. The data stem from a study of blood T cells in healthy people across ages. Findings and caveats of the study: Changes in expanded clonotypes were possibly confounded, as the CMV status of donors was unknown. Naive T cell percentage strongly correlated with TCR beta diversity.

The CDR3 has 15 amino acids. Germline trimming cut 6 bases from V and 5 bases from J; bases unmatched to any gene: 3. Germline CDR1 is ENHRY and CDR2 is SYGVKD. V is TRBV10-3 and J is TRBJ2-3; 15 bases agree with TRBD2. Sequenced sample: blood. This clonotype was sampled from a woman older than 75 in good health. In DNA form, the CDR3 reads TGTGCCATCAGGGGACTAGCGGGGGGCAAAGATACGCAGTATTTT. This gives the protein CAIRGLAGGKDTQYF.